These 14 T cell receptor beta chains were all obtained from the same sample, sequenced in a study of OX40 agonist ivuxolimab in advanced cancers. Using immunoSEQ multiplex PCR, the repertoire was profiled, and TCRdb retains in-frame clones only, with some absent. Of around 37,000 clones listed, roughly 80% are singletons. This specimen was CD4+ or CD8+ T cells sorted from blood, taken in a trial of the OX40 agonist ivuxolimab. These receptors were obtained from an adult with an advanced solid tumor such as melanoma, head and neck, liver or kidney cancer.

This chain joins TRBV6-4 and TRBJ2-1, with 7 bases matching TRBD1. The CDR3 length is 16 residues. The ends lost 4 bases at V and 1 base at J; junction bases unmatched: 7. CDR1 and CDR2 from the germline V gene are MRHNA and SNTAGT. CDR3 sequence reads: CASSADRVKSYNEQFF. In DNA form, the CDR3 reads TGTGCCAGCAGTGCCGACAGGGTAAAGTCCTACAATGAGCAGTTCTTC.

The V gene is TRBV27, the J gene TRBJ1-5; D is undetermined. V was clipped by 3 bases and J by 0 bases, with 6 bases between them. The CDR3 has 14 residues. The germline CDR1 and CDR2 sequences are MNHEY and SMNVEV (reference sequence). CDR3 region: CASSFKGSNQPQHF. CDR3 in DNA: TGTGCCAGCAGTTTCAAGGGTAGCAATCAGCCCCAGCATTTT.

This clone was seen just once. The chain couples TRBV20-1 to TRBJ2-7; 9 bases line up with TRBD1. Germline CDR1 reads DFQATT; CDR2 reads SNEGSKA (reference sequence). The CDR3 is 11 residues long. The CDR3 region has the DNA TGCAGAGTAACAGGGGGCAACGAGCAGTACTTC. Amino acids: CRVTGGNEQYF.

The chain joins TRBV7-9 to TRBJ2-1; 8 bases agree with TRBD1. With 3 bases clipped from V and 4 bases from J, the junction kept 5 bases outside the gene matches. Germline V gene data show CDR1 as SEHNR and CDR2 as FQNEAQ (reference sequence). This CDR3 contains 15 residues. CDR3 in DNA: TGTGCCAGCAGCTTTACAGGGGGTGTTTACAATGAGCAGTTCTTC. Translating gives CASSFTGGVYNEQFF.

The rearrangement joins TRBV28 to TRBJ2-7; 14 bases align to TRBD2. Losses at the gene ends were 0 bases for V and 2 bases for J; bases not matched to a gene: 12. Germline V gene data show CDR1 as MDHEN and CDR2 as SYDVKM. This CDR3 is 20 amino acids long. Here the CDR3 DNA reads TGTGCCAGCAGTTTATGGGGTTCGGGACTAGCGGGGGCCGCGACCTACGAGCAGTACTTC. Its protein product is CASSLWGSGLAGAATYEQYF.

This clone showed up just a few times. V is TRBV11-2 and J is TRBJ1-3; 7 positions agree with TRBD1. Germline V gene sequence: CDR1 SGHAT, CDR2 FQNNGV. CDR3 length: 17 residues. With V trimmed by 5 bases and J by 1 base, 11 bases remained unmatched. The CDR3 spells CASSPRTGIRSGNTIYF. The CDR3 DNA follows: TGTGCCAGCAGCCCGCGGACAGGCATACGGTCTGGAAACACCATATATTTT.

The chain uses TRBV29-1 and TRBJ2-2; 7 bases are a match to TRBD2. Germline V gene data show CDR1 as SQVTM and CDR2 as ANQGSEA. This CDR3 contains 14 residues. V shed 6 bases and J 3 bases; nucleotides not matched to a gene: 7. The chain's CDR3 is CSVRTSPYTGELFF. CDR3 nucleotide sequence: TGCAGCGTACGGACTAGTCCCTACACCGGGGAGCTGTTTTTT.

CDR3 DNA sequence: TGTGCCAGCAGCTTCGGACAGGGGGCCCCCTACGAGCAGTACTTC. Amino acids: CASSFGQGAPYEQYF. The rearrangement links TRBV7-6 to TRBJ2-7; 11 bases are shared with TRBD1. The CDR3 sequence is 15 residues long. V lost 3 bases and J lost 2; bases outside the gene matches: 3. The germline V gene has CDR1 SGHVS and CDR2 FNYEAQ.

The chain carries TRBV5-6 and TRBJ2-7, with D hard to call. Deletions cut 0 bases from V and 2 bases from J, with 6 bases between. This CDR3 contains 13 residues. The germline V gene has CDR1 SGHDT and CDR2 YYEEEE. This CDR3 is CASSLGIPYEQYF. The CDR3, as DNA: TGTGCCAGCAGCTTGGGAATCCCCTACGAGCAGTACTTC.

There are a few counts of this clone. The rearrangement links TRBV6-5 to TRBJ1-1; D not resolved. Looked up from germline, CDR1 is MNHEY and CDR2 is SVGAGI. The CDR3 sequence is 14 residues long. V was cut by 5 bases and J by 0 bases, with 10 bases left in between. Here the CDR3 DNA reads TGTGCCAGCAGTCCCAGGTATGTGAACACTGAAGCTTTCTTT. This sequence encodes CASSPRYVNTEAFF.

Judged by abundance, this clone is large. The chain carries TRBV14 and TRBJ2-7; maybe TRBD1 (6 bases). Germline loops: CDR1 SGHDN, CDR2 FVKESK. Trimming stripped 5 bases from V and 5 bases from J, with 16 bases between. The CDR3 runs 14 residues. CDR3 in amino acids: CASSRTAYNHEQYF. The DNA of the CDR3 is TGTGCCAGCAGCAGGACAGCGTATAACCACGAGCAGTACTTC.

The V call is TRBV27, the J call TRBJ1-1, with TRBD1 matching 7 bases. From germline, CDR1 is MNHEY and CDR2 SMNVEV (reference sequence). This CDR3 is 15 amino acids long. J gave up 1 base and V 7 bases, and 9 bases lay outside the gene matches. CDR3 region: CASTFSSGGNTEAFF. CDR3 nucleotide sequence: TGTGCCAGCACCTTCTCTTCAGGGGGGAACACTGAAGCTTTCTTT.

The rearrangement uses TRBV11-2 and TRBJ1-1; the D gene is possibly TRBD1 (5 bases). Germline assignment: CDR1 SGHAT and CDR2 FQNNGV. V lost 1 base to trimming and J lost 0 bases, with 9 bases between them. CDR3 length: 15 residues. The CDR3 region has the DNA TGTGCCAGCAGCTTAGCTGGGGGAATGAACACTGAAGCTTTCTTT. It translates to CASSLAGGMNTEAFF.

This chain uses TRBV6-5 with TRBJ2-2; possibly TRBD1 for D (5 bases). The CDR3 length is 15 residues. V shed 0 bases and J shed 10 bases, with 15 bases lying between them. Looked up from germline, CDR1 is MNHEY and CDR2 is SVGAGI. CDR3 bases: TGTGCCAGCAGTTACTCTGGCAGGACAAACGAGGAGCTGTTTTTT. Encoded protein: CASSYSGRTNEELFF.